The following is a TCR beta chain sequence with its context. As yet, its antigen is unknown. The data derive from a study of cytomegalovirus exposure and HLA in healthy donors. Overall study results and limits: In vitro data verified a few CMV-associated chains as specific for CMV antigens. Per published accounts, TCR beta sequences correctly predicted the HLA-A and HLA-B alleles of most subjects. The investigators catalogued under 200 TCR beta chains as cytomegalovirus-associated. Productive rates of about 87% or about 30% were seen for most TCR beta V segments in an earlier analysis.

CDR1 and CDR2 (germline): SGDLS, YYNGEE. CDR3 size: 16 residues. Trimming at V came to 3 bases and at J to 0 bases, leaving 3 bases not matched to a gene. Vbeta (60) and Jbeta (13) primers were used in the PCR. Libraries were prepared by immunoSEQ multiplex PCR; TCRdb keeps only in-frame clonotypes and omits some of them. This table has some 40,000 clones, over 70% appearing once. The sequence derives from a man in his forties or fifties in good health and CMV-seronegative. The J gene is TRBJ2-3, the V gene TRBV9; 11 nucleotides align to TRBD2. Sequencing used PBMCs. CDR3 in DNA: TGTGCCAGCAGCGGGGGACTAGCGGTTAGCACAGATACGCAGTATTTT. It translates to CASSGGLAVSTDTQYF.